These 15 T cell receptor beta chains were all obtained from the same sample, sequenced in a study of blood T cell repertoires in COVID-19. Assay: immunoSEQ multiplex PCR; the TCRdb copy retains only in-frame clones and omits some. The profile shows around 120,000 clones, about 83% of them singletons. The sample taken for sequencing was peripheral blood. These receptors all come from a man aged 65 to 79 with acute or convalescent COVID-19.

This clone has a handful of counts. CDR3 in amino acids: CASSAGLINDEQYF. CDR3 bases: TGTGCCAGCAGTGCAGGGCTGATCAATGACGAGCAGTACTTC. The V call is TRBV9, the J call TRBJ2-7; perhaps TRBD1 as D (5 bases). The germline V gene encodes CDR1 SGDLS and CDR2 YYNGEE. CDR3 length equals 14 residues. V was shortened by 5 bases and J by 5 bases, with 17 bases between the two germline ends.

This clone appeared once. The chain links TRBV7-2 to TRBJ1-1, with a weak D call TRBD1 (6 bases). Germline V gene data show CDR1 as SGHTA and CDR2 as FQGNSA. This CDR3 is 14 amino acids long. Trimming pared 2 bases from V and 5 bases from J, leaving 12 bases between. The CDR3 nucleotides are TGTGCCAGCAGCTTACAGGGGCAGGGAACTGAAGCTTTCTTT. Translation: CASSLQGQGTEAFF.

The chain carries TRBV19 and TRBJ2-7, with D possibly being TRBD1 (6 bases). The CDR3 loop spans 16 amino acids. The V end was cut by 1 base, the J end by 2 bases, with 15 bases between. Germline V gene data show CDR1 as LNHDA and CDR2 as SQIVND (reference sequence). The CDR3 DNA follows: TGTGCCAGTAGTATAGCGTCCGGACAGCTAGCCTACGAGCAGTACTTC. Amino acid sequence: CASSIASGQLAYEQYF.

The chain recombines TRBV29-1 with TRBJ2-1; D perhaps matches TRBD2 (5 bases). The germline gives CDR1 SQVTM, CDR2 ANQGSEA. This CDR3 comprises 12 residues. Between the trimmed V and J ends, which lost 2 bases and 8 bases, there was a span of 10 bases. The CDR3 DNA is TGCAGCGTTGAATTTGCGGGCGATGAGCAGTTCTTC. It yields the protein CSVEFAGDEQFF.

The chain uses TRBV29-1 and TRBJ2-7; D is possibly TRBD1 (6 bases). The CDR3 spans 13 residues. Trimming took 5 bases from V and 7 from J, leaving 18 bases between them. Per the germline V gene, CDR1 is SQVTM and CDR2 is ANQGSEA. Written as DNA, the CDR3 is TGCAGCGTTACGCGGACAGAGTCGGGGGAGCAGTACTTC. Translated, it gives CSVTRTESGEQYF.

The chain uses TRBV5-1 and TRBJ1-6, with 11 bases that match TRBD1. Trimming cost V 4 bases and J 8 bases; bases outside gene matches: 14. Per germline, CDR1 SGHRS and CDR2 YFSETQ. The CDR3 loop spans 18 amino acids. The CDR3 loop reads CASSMGQGVGLSDSPLHF. For the CDR3, the DNA is TGCGCCAGCAGCATGGGACAGGGGGTCGGATTATCTGATTCACCCCTCCACTTT. Using reference TRBV5-1 and TRBJ1-6 for the parts outside the CDR3, the full variable domain is KAGVTQTPRYLIKTRGQQVTLSCSPISGHRSVSWYQQTPGQGLQFLFEYFSETQRNKGNFPGRFSGRQFSNSRSEMNVSTLELGDSALYLCASSMGQGVGLSDSPLHFGNGTRLTVT.

This clone occurred once. The gene calls are TRBV7-3 and TRBJ1-6; D unresolved. The CDR3 length is 14 residues. V was shortened by 1 base and J by 6 bases, with 7 bases between the two germline ends. Germline V lookup: CDR1 SGHTA, CDR2 FQGTGA. The CDR3 DNA follows: TGTGCCAGCAGCTTAATGCCCAGTAATTCACCCCTCCACTTT. This sequence encodes CASSLMPSNSPLHF. Combining the CDR3 with reference TRBV7-3 and TRBJ1-6 gives the whole variable domain GAGVSQTPSNKVTEKGKYVELRCDPISGHTALYWYRQSLGQGPEFLIYFQGTGAADDSGLPNDRFFAVRPEGSVSTLKIQRTERGDSAVYLCASSLMPSNSPLHFGNGTRLTVT.

The chain uses TRBV19 and TRBJ2-7; perhaps TRBD1 as D (6 bases). Trimming stripped 1 base from V and 6 bases from J, with 10 bases between. The germline V gene encodes CDR1 LNHDA and CDR2 SQIVND (reference sequence). The CDR3 covers 13 residues. The CDR3 bases are TGTGCCAGTAGTATAGGCCAGGGGACCGAGCAGTACTTC. Its protein product is CASSIGQGTEQYF.

V and J are TRBV19 and TRBJ2-1; 7 nucleotides agree with TRBD2. The CDR3 covers 15 residues. V lost 0 bases and J lost 2; bases outside the gene matches: 1. Per germline, CDR1 LNHDA and CDR2 SQIVND (reference sequence). The CDR3 sequence is CASSIELATYNEQFF. Here the CDR3 DNA reads TGTGCCAGTAGTATAGAACTAGCGACCTACAATGAGCAGTTCTTC.

V is TRBV29-1 and J is TRBJ2-5, with unresolved D. The CDR3 loop spans 14 amino acids. Germline loops: CDR1 SQVTM, CDR2 ANQGSEA. With 1 base removed from V and 2 bases from J, the gap between germline ends came to 11 bases. CDR3 bases: TGCAGCGTTGAAGTACAGAGAGCACAAGAGACCCAGTACTTC. Translation: CSVEVQRAQETQYF.

V and J are TRBV5-6 and TRBJ2-7, with a tentative D call TRBD1 (8 bases). The CDR3 has 15 amino acids. The germline V gene encodes CDR1 SGHDT and CDR2 YYEEEE. V lost 0 bases, J lost 4 bases, and 14 bases lay in between. The CDR3: CASSLEDREGYEQYF. In DNA form, the CDR3 reads TGTGCCAGCAGCTTGGAGGACAGGGAGGGGTACGAGCAGTACTTC.

This clone has only a few counts. CDR3 sequence reads: CASSQEYRWETQYF. The CDR3 DNA sequence: TGCGCCAGCAGCCAAGAATACAGGTGGGAGACCCAGTACTTC. The chain joins TRBV4-1 to TRBJ2-5; possible D gene TRBD1, 5 bases. Between the trimmed V and J ends, which lost 0 bases and 5 bases, there was a span of 10 bases. Per germline, CDR1 MGHRA and CDR2 YSYEKL. CDR3 length equals 14 residues.

V gene TRBV2 combines with J gene TRBJ1-3; D gene unclear. Germline assignment: CDR1 SNHLY and CDR2 FYNNEI. The length of the CDR3 is 14 residues. Trimming stripped 3 bases from V and 4 bases from J, with 10 bases between. The CDR3 bases are TGTGCCAGCAGTGACCTGATGAGGGGAAACACCATATATTTT. This sequence encodes CASSDLMRGNTIYF.

The chain joins TRBV9 to TRBJ2-1; tentatively, D is TRBD1 (6 bases). CDR3 length: 15 amino acids. Trimming cost V 0 bases and J 4 bases, with 11 bases left between them. Germline V gene data show CDR1 as SGDLS and CDR2 as YYNGEE. The CDR3 reads CASSVEGDTYNEQFF. CDR3 coding DNA: TGTGCCAGCAGCGTAGAGGGGGACACATACAATGAGCAGTTCTTC.

This chain uses TRBV28 with TRBJ2-1; TRBD2 agrees at 8 bases. The length of the CDR3 is 15 residues. The V gene's germline CDR1 is MDHEN and CDR2 SYDVKM. J lost 5 bases, V lost 5 bases, and 8 bases had no gene match. CDR3 sequence (DNA): TGTGCCAGCAGTCTCCCTCTAGCGGGTAACAATGAGCAGTTCTTC. Translating it yields CASSLPLAGNNEQFF. Looking up the rest from reference TRBV28 and TRBJ2-1 gives the full variable domain: DVKVTQSSRYLVKRTGEKVFLECVQDMDHENMFWYRQDPGLGLRLIYFSYDVKMKEKGDIPEGYSVSREKKERFSLILESASTNQTSMYLCASSLPLAGNNEQFFGPGTRLTVL.